The rows below give T cell receptor beta chains drawn from one sample of a study of beta chain features in type 1 diabetes. TCRdb keeps only in-frame clones here, not all; method: immunoSEQ multiplex PCR. The top ten clones hold 2.2% of a sample with fewer than 65,000 clones, over 50% of them seen once. The specimen was Tregs from blood. Source of these receptors: a woman under 30 in good health. The CDR3 runs from the conserved cysteine through the conserved F or W. D genes are given only for firm matches. For some rows the clone size is stated as once, few or many, or as a class when expanded; others skip it.

CDR3 protein: CASSYPVGGNQPQHF; CDR3 DNA: TGTGCCAGTAGCTACCCCGTGGGAGGCAATCAGCCCCAGCATTTT; J gene: TRBJ1-5; clone size: -; V gene: TRBV19; D gene: -
CDR3 protein: CASSRTGAYNEQFF; CDR3 DNA: TGCGCCAGCAGCCGCACTGGGGCTTACAATGAGCAGTTCTTC; J gene: TRBJ2-1; clone size: -; V gene: TRBV5-1; D gene: -
CDR3 protein: CASSERTGALRTEAFF; CDR3 DNA: TGTGCCAGCAGTGAGAGGACAGGAGCTTTGCGTACTGAAGCTTTCTTT; J gene: TRBJ1-1; clone size: -; V gene: TRBV25-1; D gene: TRBD1
CDR3 protein: CASSPGGGARTEAFF; CDR3 DNA: TGTGCCAGCAGCCCGGGTGGGGGCGCGAGGACTGAAGCTTTCTTT; J gene: TRBJ1-1; clone size: -; V gene: TRBV5-6; D gene: -
CDR3 protein: CASSRRDFNEQFF; CDR3 DNA: TGTGCCAGCAGCCGCCGGGACTTTAATGAGCAGTTCTTC; J gene: TRBJ2-1; clone size: few; V gene: TRBV5-4; D gene: -
CDR3 protein: CASSPGQGKYF; CDR3 DNA: TGCGCCAGCAGCCCAGGACAGGGGAAGTACTTC; J gene: TRBJ2-7; clone size: few; V gene: TRBV5-1; D gene: TRBD1
CDR3 protein: CASRDPSWRDGYTF; CDR3 DNA: TGTGCCAGCAGGGATCCCAGTTGGAGGGATGGCTACACCTTC; J gene: TRBJ1-2; clone size: -; V gene: TRBV6-5; D gene: -
CDR3 protein: CASSLRAGTGENEQYF; CDR3 DNA: TGTGCCAGCAGTTTACGGGCCGGGACAGGGGAGAACGAGCAGTACTTC; J gene: TRBJ2-7; clone size: -; V gene: TRBV27; D gene: TRBD1
CDR3 protein: CASSLLPWTSGSSYEQYF; CDR3 DNA: TGTGCCAGCTCACTTCTTCCTTGGACTAGCGGTAGCTCCTACGAGCAGTACTTC; J gene: TRBJ2-7; clone size: few; V gene: TRBV18; D gene: TRBD2
CDR3 protein: CASSSPRITDTQYF; CDR3 DNA: TGCGCCAGCAGCTCCCCCCGTATCACAGATACGCAGTATTTT; J gene: TRBJ2-3; clone size: -; V gene: TRBV4-1; D gene: -
CDR3 protein: CASSLDRASDTQYF; CDR3 DNA: TGTGCCAGCAGCTTAGATAGAGCTTCAGATACGCAGTATTTT; J gene: TRBJ2-3; clone size: -; V gene: TRBV7-9; D gene: -
CDR3 protein: CASSLRVNTEAFF; CDR3 DNA: TGTGCCAGTAGTCTCCGGGTCAACACTGAAGCTTTCTTT; J gene: TRBJ1-1; clone size: -; V gene: TRBV19; D gene: -
CDR3 protein: CASSPPPGLVYEQYF; CDR3 DNA: TGTGCCAGCAGTCCGCCCCCGGGACTAGTTTACGAGCAGTACTTC; J gene: TRBJ2-7; clone size: few; V gene: TRBV27; D gene: TRBD2
CDR3 protein: CASSPQAGWSYEQYF; CDR3 DNA: TGTGCCAGCTCACCACAGGCAGGGTGGTCCTACGAGCAGTACTTC; J gene: TRBJ2-7; clone size: -; V gene: TRBV18; D gene: -
CDR3 protein: CASSKWSLGTGAGEQYF; CDR3 DNA: TGTGCCAGTAGCAAATGGTCGCTCGGGACAGGGGCAGGTGAGCAGTACTTC; J gene: TRBJ2-7; clone size: -; V gene: TRBV19; D gene: TRBD1
CDR3 protein: CSASVRRGDNYGYTF; CDR3 DNA: TGCAGCGCCTCGGTCAGGCGCGGGGATAACTATGGCTACACCTTC; J gene: TRBJ1-2; clone size: once; V gene: TRBV29-1; D gene: -
CDR3 protein: CASSLSTGLGYGYTF; CDR3 DNA: TGCGCCAGCAGCCTCTCGACCGGGTTGGGCTATGGCTACACCTTC; J gene: TRBJ1-2; clone size: -; V gene: TRBV5-1; D gene: -
CDR3 protein: CASSLRGGIQYF; CDR3 DNA: TGTGCCAGCAGCTTAAGGGGAGGCATTCAGTACTTC; J gene: TRBJ2-4; clone size: -; V gene: TRBV5-4; D gene: -
CDR3 protein: CASSLQESGNTIYF; CDR3 DNA: TGCGCCAGCAGCCTACAGGAGTCTGGAAACACCATATATTTT; J gene: TRBJ1-3; clone size: -; V gene: TRBV5-1; D gene: -
CDR3 protein: CASSQDPGLAGGPREQFF; CDR3 DNA: TGCGCCAGCAGCCAAGACCCGGGACTAGCGGGGGGGCCCCGTGAGCAGTTCTTC; J gene: TRBJ2-1; clone size: -; V gene: TRBV4-1; D gene: TRBD2
CDR3 protein: CGSASLTYEQYF; CDR3 DNA: TGTGGCAGTGCTAGCCTTACCTACGAGCAGTACTTC; J gene: TRBJ2-7; clone size: -; V gene: TRBV28; D gene: -
CDR3 protein: CASSSLDSGMAREQYF; CDR3 DNA: TGTGCCAGCAGCTCCCTTGATAGCGGGATGGCTCGGGAGCAGTACTTC; J gene: TRBJ2-7; clone size: -; V gene: TRBV7-4; D gene: TRBD2
CDR3 protein: CASALQGVTTEAFF; CDR3 DNA: TGTGCCAGCGCCCTCCAGGGGGTAACCACTGAAGCTTTCTTT; J gene: TRBJ1-1; clone size: -; V gene: TRBV2; D gene: TRBD1
CDR3 protein: CASSPSVGFVKKYEQYF; CDR3 DNA: TGTGCCAGCAGCCCTTCGGTCGGGTTTGTAAAAAAGTACGAGCAGTACTTC; J gene: TRBJ2-7; clone size: -; V gene: TRBV14; D gene: -
CDR3 protein: CASSLTGGGYGYTF; CDR3 DNA: TGTGCCAGCAGCCTTACGGGGGGCGGCTATGGCTACACCTTC; J gene: TRBJ1-2; clone size: -; V gene: TRBV28; D gene: -
CDR3 protein: CASSLTAGDTEAFF; CDR3 DNA: TGTGCCAGCAGCTTAACGGCAGGGGACACTGAAGCTTTCTTT; J gene: TRBJ1-1; clone size: few; V gene: TRBV7-3; D gene: -
CDR3 protein: CASSFTQGAYEQYF; CDR3 DNA: TGTGCCAGCAGCTTCACTCAGGGGGCCTACGAGCAGTACTTC; J gene: TRBJ2-7; clone size: few; V gene: TRBV9; D gene: TRBD1
CDR3 protein: CASSPSSGEQYF; CDR3 DNA: TGTGCCAGCTCACCCTCCTCGGGCGAGCAGTACTTC; J gene: TRBJ2-7; clone size: -; V gene: TRBV18; D gene: -
CDR3 protein: CASSLLGASYEQYF; CDR3 DNA: TGTGCCAGCAGCCTTCTTGGGGCCTCCTACGAGCAGTACTTC; J gene: TRBJ2-7; clone size: -; V gene: TRBV7-9; D gene: -
CDR3 protein: CAISEVENYGYTF; CDR3 DNA: TGTGCCATCAGTGAAGTGGAGAACTATGGCTACACCTTC; J gene: TRBJ1-2; clone size: -; V gene: TRBV10-3; D gene: -
CDR3 protein: CASKLSIHIQETQYF; CDR3 DNA: TGTGCCAGCAAACTAAGCATTCACATCCAAGAGACCCAGTACTTC; J gene: TRBJ2-5; clone size: few; V gene: TRBV6-6; D gene: -
CDR3 protein: CASSQSQGPPTYNEQFF; CDR3 DNA: TGCGCCAGCAGTCAATCTCAGGGGCCCCCCACCTACAATGAGCAGTTCTTC; J gene: TRBJ2-1; clone size: -; V gene: TRBV23-1; D gene: -
CDR3 protein: CASSLRDADTQYF; CDR3 DNA: TGCGCCAGCAGTCTCCGGGATGCAGATACGCAGTATTTT; J gene: TRBJ2-3; clone size: -; V gene: TRBV5-1; D gene: -
CDR3 protein: CASSLDVTAGSYEQYF; CDR3 DNA: TGTGCCAGCAGCTTAGACGTGACAGCGGGATCCTACGAGCAGTACTTC; J gene: TRBJ2-7; clone size: -; V gene: TRBV7-2; D gene: TRBD2
CDR3 protein: CASSLETSNEQFF; CDR3 DNA: TGTGCCAGCAGTTTAGAGACTTCAAATGAGCAGTTCTTC; J gene: TRBJ2-1; clone size: -; V gene: TRBV27; D gene: -
CDR3 protein: CASSLNRGGSTEAFF; CDR3 DNA: TGTGCCAGCAGTCTCAACAGGGGGGGTAGCACTGAAGCTTTCTTT; J gene: TRBJ1-1; clone size: few; V gene: TRBV7-3; D gene: TRBD1
CDR3 protein: CSASIDTQYF; CDR3 DNA: TGCAGTGCGTCAATTGATACGCAGTATTTT; J gene: TRBJ2-3; clone size: few; V gene: TRBV20-1; D gene: -
CDR3 protein: CSVEEGGATTEAFF; CDR3 DNA: TGCAGCGTGGAGGAAGGGGGGGCGACCACTGAAGCTTTCTTT; J gene: TRBJ1-1; clone size: -; V gene: TRBV29-1; D gene: -
CDR3 protein: CASSPQDRTLYEQYF; CDR3 DNA: TGTGCCAGCTCACCCCAGGACAGGACTTTATACGAGCAGTACTTC; J gene: TRBJ2-7; clone size: -; V gene: TRBV18; D gene: TRBD1
CDR3 protein: CASSAGTEGLGYGYTF; CDR3 DNA: TGTGCCAGCAGCGCAGGGACGGAGGGATTAGGCTATGGCTACACCTTC; J gene: TRBJ1-2; clone size: -; V gene: TRBV7-2; D gene: -